This T cell receptor (beta chain) derives from a study of cytomegalovirus exposure and HLA in healthy donors. Whole-study results and caveats: Confirmation in vitro established that a few CMV-associated chains were specific for CMV antigens.

In regard to this clone: What it recognizes is unknown.

At sampling all donors were nominally healthy, likely with unrecorded immune exposures. The PCR had 60 Vbeta and 13 Jbeta primers. Clones were sequenced by immunoSEQ multiplex PCR, and TCRdb holds only the in-frame ones, with some missing. The data contain roughly 89,000 clones, around 82% of them singletons. The CDR3 contains 18 residues. Germline V CDR1 and CDR2: KGHSH, LQKENI. V gave up 5 bases and J gave up 3 bases; unmatched junction bases: 14. The chain recombines TRBV18 with TRBJ2-2, with TRBD1 identical over 8 bases. Specimen: PBMCs. This receptor was obtained from a man younger than 35 in good health and CMV-seronegative. The DNA for the CDR3 is TGTGCCAGCTCATCACAAATTCTGACAGGGGTGGACACCGGGGAGCTGTTTTTT. It translates to CASSSQILTGVDTGELFF.